This section outlines one T cell receptor (beta chain) sequence together with its context. Antigen unknown. The CDR3 sequence is 16 residues long. V trimming: 6 bases; J trimming: 0 bases; junction bases outside the gene matches: 9. The sample belongs to a study of read filtering for tumor transcriptome and immune sequencing. Study details: Transcriptome libraries were built from DNase-treated RNA.

This library used around 0.4 ug RNA and molecular barcoded adaptors spanning alpha/delta and beta/gamma chains. Via MiXCR, TCRdb re-called the reads, giving one row per CDR3 protein. The table lists 100,000 to 150,000 distinct CDR3 sequences, roughly 13% of them singletons. Study outcomes and limitations: Sorted CD138-negative bone marrow cells were not purified T cells.

Source material: a population of CD138-negative cells sorted from bone marrow. This clonotype was sampled from a donor at least 40 years old with multiple myeloma. V is TRBV12-3 or TRBV12-4 and J is TRBJ2-7, with 9 nucleotides matching TRBD2. The DNA of the CDR3 is TGTGCCAGCAGCGGTAGCGGGAGTCTAGGCTCCTACGAGCAGTACTTC. Amino acid sequence: CASSGSGSLGSYEQYF.